This TCR beta chain was retrieved from a study of cytomegalovirus exposure and HLA in healthy donors. Germline CDR1 and CDR2: MNHEY and SVGAGI. V lost 7 bases, J lost 4 bases, and 5 bases stayed unmatched. This CDR3 has 13 amino acids. About this clone: Its antigen is not known.

Study results and caveats: Judged likely to be a sequencing artifact was a cluster of highly shared sequence variants. Clonal expansion, a later analysis showed, was greater in HLA-associated TCR beta chains than in equally common others. Cytomegalovirus-associated status was assigned to about 180 TCR beta chains.

PCR involved 60 Vbeta and 13 Jbeta primers. Assay used: immunoSEQ multiplex PCR; TCRdb lists only in-frame clones, some missing. The sample shows fewer than 85,000 clones, roughly 79% of them seen only once. When sampled, the donors appeared nominally healthy, though they likely had unrecorded immune exposures. The genes are TRBV6-5 and TRBJ2-7, with 9 bases fitting TRBD1. Sequencing was performed on PBMCs. The sequence came from a man aged 18 to 30 in good health and CMV-seropositive. The CDR3 nucleotides read TGTGCCAGCATTCGACAGGGGGGGTACGAGCAGTACTTC. Translation: CASIRQGGYEQYF.